What follows are 8 T cell receptor beta chains derived from one specimen sequenced in a study of early T cells in non-severe SARS-CoV-2 infection. MiXCR was run by TCRdb on the 5' RACE reads, yielding one entry per CDR3 protein. The table records just under 60,000 distinct CDR3 sequences, around 8.9% of them present only once. The sample taken for sequencing was whole blood. These receptor sequences come from an adult who was a healthcare worker with PCR-confirmed SARS-CoV-2 infection or an uninfected control (not recorded which).

This clonotype showed up just a few times. The rearrangement joins TRBV6-2 or TRBV6-3 to TRBJ1-1, with TRBD1 matching over 8 bases. The CDR3 length is 15 residues. CDR1 MNHEY and CDR2 SVGEGT come from the germline V gene. The V segment lost 2 bases and the J segment 0 bases; nucleotides outside the gene matches: 2. Here the CDR3 DNA reads TGTGCCAGCAGTTACCGGACAGGGATGAACACTGAAGCTTTCTTT. Protein: CASSYRTGMNTEAFF.

This clonotype was picked up a small number of times. The rearrangement uses TRBV20-1 and TRBJ1-2; D is ambiguous. The V gene lost 0 bases and the J gene lost 8 bases, with 4 bases spanning the gap. The CDR3 sequence is 10 residues long. Germline V lookup: CDR1 DFQATT, CDR2 SNEGSKA (reference sequence). The CDR3 region is CSARDYGYTF. In DNA, the CDR3 is TGCAGTGCTAGAGATTACGGCTACACCTTC.

Many counts were recorded for this clonotype. The chain links TRBV20-1 to TRBJ1-4, with D uncertain. The CDR3 is 14 residues long. CDR1 is DFQATT and CDR2 is SNEGSKA in the germline V gene (reference sequence). V was cut by 5 bases and J by 5 bases, with 15 bases left in between. The CDR3 coding sequence is TGCAGTGCTTTCTCCCTGGACGGGAATGAAAAACTGTTTTTT. Protein product: CSAFSLDGNEKLFF.

This clonotype was picked up many times. This rearrangement joins TRBV10-2 to TRBJ2-1; 14 bases are a match to TRBD2. Germline V gene data show CDR1 as WSHSY and CDR2 as SAAADI. This CDR3 spans 16 amino acids. V was clipped by 3 bases and J by 5 bases; unmatched bases: 3. The CDR3 DNA sequence: TGCGCCAGCAGTGACCTGGGACTAGCGGGGGACAATGAGCAGTTCTTC. Translation gives CASSDLGLAGDNEQFF.

At least ten counts were recorded for this clonotype. The gene calls are TRBV12-3 or TRBV12-4 and TRBJ1-1; D perhaps matches TRBD1 (5 bases). V lost 5 bases and J lost 6, with 13 bases in between. The CDR3 extends over 13 amino acids. CDR3 residues: CASSAGGSSEAFF. CDR3 sequence (DNA): TGTGCCAGCAGTGCCGGGGGTTCGTCTGAAGCTTTCTTT.

There are many counts of this clonotype. This chain uses TRBV28 with TRBJ2-2; 7 nucleotides line up with TRBD2. Germline V gene sequence: CDR1 MDHEN, CDR2 SYDVKM. V gave up 6 bases and J gave up 4 bases; unmatched junction bases: 11. This CDR3 contains 16 residues. CDR3 sequence: CASSPIILASTGELFF. The CDR3 DNA sequence: TGTGCCAGCAGCCCCATTATACTAGCGTCCACCGGGGAGCTGTTTTTT.

Comment on this clonotype: The conserved phenylalanine or tryptophan normally closing the CDR3 is absent here, so this likely arose from a read error. The chain uses TRBV14 and TRBJ2-7; D not resolved. Germline V CDR1 and CDR2: SGHDN, FVKESK. This CDR3 has 13 amino acids. Trimming took off 0 bases at V and 2 bases at J, with 5 bases between the two ends. The CDR3 loop is CASSQDSAYEQYS. The CDR3 coding sequence is TGTGCCAGCAGCCAAGATTCTGCCTACGAGCAGTACTCC.

The V and J genes are TRBV20-1 and TRBJ1-3; D not resolved. With 4 bases removed from V and 3 bases from J, the gap between germline ends came to 10 bases. The CDR3 has 13 amino acids. Looked up from germline, CDR1 is DFQATT and CDR2 is SNEGSKA (reference sequence). This CDR3 reads CSATGSGGNTIYF. The CDR3 DNA is TGCAGTGCTACGGGCAGCGGTGGAAACACCATATATTTT.